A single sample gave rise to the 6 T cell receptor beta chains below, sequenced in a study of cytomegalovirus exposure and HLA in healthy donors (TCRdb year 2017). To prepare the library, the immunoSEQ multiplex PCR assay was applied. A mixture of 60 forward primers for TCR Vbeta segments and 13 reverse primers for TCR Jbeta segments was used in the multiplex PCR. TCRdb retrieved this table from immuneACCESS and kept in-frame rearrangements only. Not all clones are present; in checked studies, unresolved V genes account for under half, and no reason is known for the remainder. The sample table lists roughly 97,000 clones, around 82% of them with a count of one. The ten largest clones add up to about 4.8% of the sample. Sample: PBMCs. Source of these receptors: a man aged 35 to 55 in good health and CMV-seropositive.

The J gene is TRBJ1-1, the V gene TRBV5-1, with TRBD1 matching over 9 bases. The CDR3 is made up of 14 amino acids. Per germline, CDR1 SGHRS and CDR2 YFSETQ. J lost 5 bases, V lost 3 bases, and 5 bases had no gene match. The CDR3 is CASSWGQGRTEAFF. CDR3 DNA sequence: TGCGCCAGCAGCTGGGGACAGGGAAGGACTGAAGCTTTCTTT.

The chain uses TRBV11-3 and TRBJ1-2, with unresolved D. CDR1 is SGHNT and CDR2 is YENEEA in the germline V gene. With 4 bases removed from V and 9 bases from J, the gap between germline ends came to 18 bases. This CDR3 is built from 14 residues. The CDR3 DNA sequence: TGTGCCAGCAGCTCCCCCAGCGAGCCTGATAGCTACACCTTC. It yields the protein CASSSPSEPDSYTF.

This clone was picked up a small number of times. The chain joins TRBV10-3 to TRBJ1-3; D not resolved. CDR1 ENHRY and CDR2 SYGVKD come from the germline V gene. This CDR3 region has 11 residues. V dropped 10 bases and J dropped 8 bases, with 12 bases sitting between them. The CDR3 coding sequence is TGTGCCACCACCTCGGGAGACACCATATATTTT. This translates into CATTSGDTIYF.

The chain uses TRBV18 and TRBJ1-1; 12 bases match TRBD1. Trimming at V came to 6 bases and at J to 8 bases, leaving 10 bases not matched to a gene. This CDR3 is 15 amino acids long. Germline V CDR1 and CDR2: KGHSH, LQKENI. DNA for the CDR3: TGTGCCAGCTCTCCCGGGACAGGGGGCCCCGGAGAAGCTTTCTTT. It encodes CASSPGTGGPGEAFF.

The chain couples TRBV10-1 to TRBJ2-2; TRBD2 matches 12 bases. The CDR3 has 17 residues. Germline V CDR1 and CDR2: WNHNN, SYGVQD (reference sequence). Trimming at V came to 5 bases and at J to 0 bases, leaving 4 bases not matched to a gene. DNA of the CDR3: TGCGCCAGCAGTCGACTAGCGGGAGTTGCGAACACCGGGGAGCTGTTTTTT. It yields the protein CASSRLAGVANTGELFF.

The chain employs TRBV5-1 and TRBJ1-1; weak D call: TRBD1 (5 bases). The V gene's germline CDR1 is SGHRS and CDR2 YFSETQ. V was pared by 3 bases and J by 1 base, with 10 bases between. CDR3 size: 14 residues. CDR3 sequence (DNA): TGCGCCAGCAGCTCATCTAGGGGGAACACTGAAGCTTTCTTT. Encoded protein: CASSSSRGNTEAFF.